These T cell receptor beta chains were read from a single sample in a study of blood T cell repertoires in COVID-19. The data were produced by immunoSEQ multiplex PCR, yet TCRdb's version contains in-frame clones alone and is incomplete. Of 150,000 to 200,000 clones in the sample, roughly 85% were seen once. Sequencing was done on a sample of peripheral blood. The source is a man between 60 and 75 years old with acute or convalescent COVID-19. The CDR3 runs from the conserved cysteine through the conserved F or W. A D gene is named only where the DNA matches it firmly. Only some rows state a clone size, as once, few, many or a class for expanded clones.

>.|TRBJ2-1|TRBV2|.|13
CASGPSLYNEQFF
TGTGCCAGCGGGCCTTCACTCTACAATGAGCAGTTCTTC
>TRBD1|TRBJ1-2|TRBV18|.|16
CASSPLQGRTNYGYTF
TGTGCCAGCTCACCCCTACAGGGGCGTACAAACTATGGCTACACCTTC
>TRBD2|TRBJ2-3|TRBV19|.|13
CASGEGGTDTQYF
TGTGCCAGCGGGGAGGGAGGGACAGATACGCAGTATTTT
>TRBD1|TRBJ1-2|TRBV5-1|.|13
CASSLGQGASYTF
TGCGCCAGCAGCTTAGGACAGGGGGCGAGCTACACCTTC
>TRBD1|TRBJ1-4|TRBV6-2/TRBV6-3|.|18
CASSYSPSDRAVREKLFF
TGTGCCAGCAGTTACTCCCCCTCGGACAGGGCGGTGAGGGAAAAACTGTTTTTT
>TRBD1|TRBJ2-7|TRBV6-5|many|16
CASSYSGTGGSYEQYF
TGTGCCAGCAGTTACTCCGGGACAGGGGGCAGCTACGAGCAGTACTTC
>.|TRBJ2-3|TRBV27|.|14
CASSTRTGTDTQYF
TGTGCCAGCAGTACCCGGACAGGCACAGATACGCAGTATTTT
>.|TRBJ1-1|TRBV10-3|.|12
CATQRGNTEAFF
TGTGCCACCCAGCGGGGGAACACTGAAGCTTTCTTT
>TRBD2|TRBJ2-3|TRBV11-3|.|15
CASSSGTSSTDTQYF
TGTGCCAGCAGCTCCGGGACTAGCAGCACAGATACGCAGTATTTT
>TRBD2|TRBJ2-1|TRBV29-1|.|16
CSVGLAQQQGYNEQFF
TGCAGCGTAGGACTAGCTCAACAACAGGGCTACAATGAGCAGTTCTTC
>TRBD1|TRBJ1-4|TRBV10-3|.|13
CPYRGRGPEKLFF
TGCCCCTACCGGGGCAGGGGGCCCGAAAAACTGTTTTTT
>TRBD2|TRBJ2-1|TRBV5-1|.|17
CASNVFMGAGGSDEQFF
TGCGCCAGCAACGTTTTTATGGGAGCGGGAGGAAGCGATGAGCAGTTCTTC
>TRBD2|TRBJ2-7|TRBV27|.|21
CASRPLPLGTSGRKGLYEQYF
TGTGCCAGCAGACCTCTACCACTCGGGACTAGCGGGAGGAAGGGCCTCTACGAGCAGTACTTC
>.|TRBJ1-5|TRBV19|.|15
CASSGQQNSNQPQHF
TGTGCCAGTAGTGGACAGCAAAATAGCAATCAGCCCCAGCATTTT
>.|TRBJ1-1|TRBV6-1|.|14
CASSEWRGVTEAFF
TGTGCCAGCAGTGAATGGCGGGGGGTGACTGAAGCTTTCTTT
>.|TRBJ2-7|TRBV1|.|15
CTSSQGPIAGYEQYF
TGCACCAGCAGCCAAGGACCCATAGCGGGCTACGAGCAGTACTTC
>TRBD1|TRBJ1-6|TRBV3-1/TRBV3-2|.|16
CASSPLTGQGNSPLHF
TGTGCCAGCAGCCCCCTCACGGGACAGGGGAATTCACCCCTCCACTTT
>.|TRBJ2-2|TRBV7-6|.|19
CASTRFPLPDWRNTGELFF
TGTGCCAGCACACGCTTTCCCCTACCGGACTGGAGGAACACCGGGGAGCTGTTTTTT
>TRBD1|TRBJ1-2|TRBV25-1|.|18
CASSESLGAGGTNYGYTF
TGTGCCAGCAGTGAATCGTTGGGGGCAGGGGGGACTAACTATGGCTACACCTTC
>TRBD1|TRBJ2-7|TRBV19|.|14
CASSIGQGAYEQYF
TGTGCCAGTAGTATAGGACAGGGGGCCTACGAGCAGTACTTC
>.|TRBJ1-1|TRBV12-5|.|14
CASTFDLAATEAFF
TGTGCTAGTACGTTTGACCTAGCGGCCACTGAAGCTTTCTTT
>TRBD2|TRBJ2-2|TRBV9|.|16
CASSPSSGLSTGELFF
TGTGCCAGCAGCCCCTCTAGCGGGCTCTCTACCGGGGAGCTGTTTTTT
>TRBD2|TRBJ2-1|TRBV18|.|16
CASSKNGAGTHNEQFF
TGTGCCAGCTCTAAAAATGGAGCGGGAACCCACAATGAGCAGTTCTTC
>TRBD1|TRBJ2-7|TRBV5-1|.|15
CASSLSGTGGAEQYF
TGCGCCAGCAGCTTGTCTGGGACAGGGGGTGCCGAGCAGTACTTC
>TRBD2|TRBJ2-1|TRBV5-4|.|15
CASSLLAGNYNEQFF
TGTGCCAGCAGCCTGCTAGCGGGAAACTACAATGAGCAGTTCTTC
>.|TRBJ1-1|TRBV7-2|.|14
CASSFWAANTEAFF
TGTGCCAGCAGCTTTTGGGCTGCGAACACTGAAGCTTTCTTT
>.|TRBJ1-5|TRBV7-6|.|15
CASSPFGGGGQPQHF
TGTGCCAGCAGCCCCTTTGGGGGCGGTGGTCAGCCCCAGCATTTT
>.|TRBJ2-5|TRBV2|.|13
CATSLGLPSGEYF
TGTGCCACTAGCCTCGGACTTCCGAGTGGGGAGTACTTC
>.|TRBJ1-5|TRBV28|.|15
CASSLGGVGNQPQHF
TGTGCCAGCAGTTTAGGAGGGGTGGGCAATCAGCCCCAGCATTTT
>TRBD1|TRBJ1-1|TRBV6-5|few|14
CASRFDRGGTEAFF
TGTGCCAGCCGATTCGACAGGGGAGGGACTGAAGCTTTCTTT
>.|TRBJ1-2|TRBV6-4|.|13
CASSINGVGGYTF
TGTGCCAGCAGTATAAACGGGGTCGGCGGCTACACCTTC
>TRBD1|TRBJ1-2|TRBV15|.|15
CATSRTGGGVNGYTF
TGTGCCACCAGCAGGACAGGGGGGGGCGTTAATGGCTACACCTTC
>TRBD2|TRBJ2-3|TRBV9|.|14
CASSFSGYTDTQYF
TGTGCCAGCAGCTTTAGCGGGTACACAGATACGCAGTATTTT
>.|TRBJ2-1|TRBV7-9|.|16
CASSQVRQSSYNEQFF
TGTGCCAGCAGCCAAGTTCGACAGAGCAGTTACAATGAGCAGTTCTTC
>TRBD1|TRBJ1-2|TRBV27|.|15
CASSRYLNRGYGYTF
TGTGCCAGCAGTCGTTACCTAAACAGGGGCTATGGCTACACCTTC
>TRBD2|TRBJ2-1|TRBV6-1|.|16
CASSEVGLAAYNEQFF
TGTGCCAGCAGTGAAGTGGGACTAGCGGCCTACAATGAGCAGTTCTTC
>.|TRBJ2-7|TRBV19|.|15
CASSIGTLALGEQYF
TGTGCCAGTAGTATAGGGACACTAGCCTTGGGGGAGCAGTACTTC
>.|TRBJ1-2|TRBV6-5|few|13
CASKPGANYGYTF
TGTGCCAGCAAGCCCGGGGCTAACTATGGCTACACCTTC
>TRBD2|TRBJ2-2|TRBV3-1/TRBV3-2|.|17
CASSHLFGLAGTEELFF
TGTGCCAGCAGCCATCTATTCGGACTAGCGGGGACCGAGGAGCTGTTTTTT
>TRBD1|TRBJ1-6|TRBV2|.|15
CASSEGQGRRSPLHF
TGTGCCAGCAGTGAGGGACAGGGTAGGCGTTCACCCCTCCACTTT
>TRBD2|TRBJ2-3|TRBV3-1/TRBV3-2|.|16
CASSHRPSGSLDTQYF
TGTGCCAGCAGCCATCGTCCTAGCGGGAGTTTAGATACGCAGTATTTT
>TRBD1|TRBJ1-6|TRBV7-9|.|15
CASSSDRVNGSPLHF
TGTGCCAGCAGCTCCGACAGGGTAAACGGATCACCCCTCCACTTT
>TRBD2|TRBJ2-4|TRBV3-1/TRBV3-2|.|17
CASSHRTSGLAKNIQYF
TGTGCCAGCAGCCATAGGACTAGCGGTCTAGCCAAAAACATTCAGTACTTC
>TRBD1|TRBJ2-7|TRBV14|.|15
CASSHGRGQGYEQYF
TGTGCCAGCAGCCACGGAAGGGGACAGGGGTACGAGCAGTACTTC
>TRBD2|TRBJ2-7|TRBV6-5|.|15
CASRLSGSSSYEQYF
TGTGCCAGCAGGTTAAGCGGGAGTTCATCCTACGAGCAGTACTTC
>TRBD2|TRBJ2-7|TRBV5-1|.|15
CASSPQAGGSYGQYF
TGCGCCAGCAGCCCGCAGGCGGGAGGTTCCTACGGGCAGTACTTC
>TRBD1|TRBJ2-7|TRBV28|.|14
CASSPGQSSYEQYF
TGTGCCAGCAGCCCGGGACAGAGCTCCTACGAGCAGTACTTC
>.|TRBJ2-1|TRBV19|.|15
CASSRAGPSRNEQFF
TGTGCCAGTAGTAGGGCGGGACCCTCGCGCAATGAGCAGTTCTTC
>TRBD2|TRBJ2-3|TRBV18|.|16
CASSPWMAGGQNTQYF
TGTGCCAGCTCACCTTGGATGGCGGGAGGGCAAAATACGCAGTATTTT
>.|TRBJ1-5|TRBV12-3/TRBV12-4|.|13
CASSLNPREPQHF
TGTGCCAGCAGTTTAAACCCCCGGGAGCCCCAGCATTTT
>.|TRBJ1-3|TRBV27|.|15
CASSLSPLSGNTIYF
TGTGCCAGCAGTTTATCCCCCTTATCTGGAAACACCATATATTTT
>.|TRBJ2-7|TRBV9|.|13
CASSVAEYYEQYF
TGTGCCAGCAGCGTAGCTGAGTACTACGAGCAGTACTTC
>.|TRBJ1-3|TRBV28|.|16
CASSPGGLLKGNTIYF
TGTGCCAGCAGCCCGGGAGGTCTACTAAAAGGAAACACCATATATTTT
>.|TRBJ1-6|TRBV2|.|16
CASSGTGSVHNSPLHF
TGTGCCAGCAGTGGAACAGGGTCTGTTCATAATTCACCCCTCCACTTT
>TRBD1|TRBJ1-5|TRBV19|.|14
CASSRTGPNQPQHF
TGTGCCAGTAGCAGGACAGGGCCAAATCAGCCCCAGCATTTT